This T cell receptor (beta chain) was captured by sequencing in a study of T-cell reconstitution after alpha-beta-depleted transplantation in children. The TCRbeta library incorporated unique molecular identifiers. Using its own MiXCR run on the PCR reads, TCRdb lists one record per CDR3 protein. The sample shows 350,000 to 500,000 distinct CDR3 sequences, over 40% of them seen only once. Broader study findings: The study traced high day-60 TCRbeta diversity in some patients to surviving recipient T cells and thymic progenitors. T-cell counts and diversity were attributed mostly to newly produced T cells one year after transplant. By about two months after transplant, alpha-beta T cells reportedly arose from several hundred graft clones that had expanded.

Remarks on this clonotype: The antigen is undetermined.

Germline lookup yields CDR1 MNHNS and CDR2 SASEGT. V was cut by 8 bases and J by 3 bases, with 17 bases left in between. The CDR3 is 14 residues long. The material sequenced was PBMCs, taken before TCRalphabeta/CD19-depleted stem cell transplant. The chain recombines TRBV6-1 with TRBJ2-7, with a tentative D call TRBD1 (6 bases). The origin of this receptor is a girl aged 2 to 10 with aplastic anemia, due to receive a stem cell transplant. The CDR3 DNA is TGTGCCAGCCGCCCTCTAGACAGGTACTACGAGCAGTACTTC. This gives the protein CASRPLDRYYEQYF.